Below are 11 T cell receptor beta chains sequenced from a single sample in a study of T cells after yellow fever vaccination. TCRdb independently ran MiXCR on the 5' RACE reads; one entry per CDR3 protein. In the table there are around 350,000 distinct CDR3 sequences, around a tenth of which are singletons. The starting material was PBMCs, obtained on the day of the first yellow fever vaccination. Receptors were obtained from a man younger than 30 who received the YFV17D yellow fever vaccine.

The table lists this clonotype with many counts. This sequence joins TRBV7-9 and TRBJ2-1; TRBD1 is a possible D gene (6 bases). V was cut by 5 bases and J by 12 bases, with 11 bases left in between. CDR3 length: 11 residues. Germline CDR1 SEHNR, CDR2 FQNEAQ (reference sequence). The CDR3 reads CASSEGVGQFF. CDR3 in DNA: TGTGCCAGCAGCGAGGGGGTAGGGCAGTTCTTC.

The CDR3 coding sequence is TGCAGTGTCATCTCGAGGGGGCCTAGAGTATGGACAGATACGCAGTATTTT. Residues: CSVISRGPRVWTDTQYF. This chain links TRBV20-1 with TRBJ2-3; 7 positions match TRBD1. V shed 7 bases and J 3 bases; nucleotides not matched to a gene: 19. The CDR3 has 17 amino acids. From germline, CDR1 is DFQATT and CDR2 SNEGSKA (reference sequence).

The genes are TRBV12-5 and TRBJ2-2; 8 bases fit TRBD1. After removal of 6 bases from V and 0 bases from J, the junction contained 15 bases not matched to a gene. The CDR3 contains 19 residues. Germline values: CDR1 LGHNT, CDR2 FRNRAP. This chain's CDR3 is CASGPPLYRGTTNTGELFF. CDR3 sequence (DNA): TGTGCTAGTGGCCCACCCTTATACAGGGGGACCACGAACACCGGGGAGCTGTTTTTT.

This clonotype was seen a handful of times. The chain is built from TRBV6-2 or TRBV6-3 and TRBJ1-1; unclear D gene. Trimming took off 5 bases at V and 4 bases at J, with 17 bases between the two ends. This CDR3 region has 15 residues. Germline loops: CDR1 MNHEY, CDR2 SVGEGT. DNA for the CDR3: TGTGCCAGCAGTCACCAGCTGCGACATAGCACTGAAGCTTTCTTT. It encodes CASSHQLRHSTEAFF.

In this sample, this clonotype turned up a few times. The J gene is TRBJ1-1, the V gene TRBV20-1, with 7 bases fitting TRBD1. This CDR3 spans 10 amino acids. The germline V gene encodes CDR1 DFQATT and CDR2 SNEGSKA (reference sequence). The V segment lost 6 bases and the J segment 8 bases; nucleotides outside the gene matches: 3. The CDR3 nucleotides read TGCAGTGCCGCGGACAGGGAAGCTTTCTTT. Its translation: CSAADREAFF.

A few counts support this clonotype. This rearrangement joins TRBV6-5 to TRBJ2-2; a possible D gene is TRBD2 (7 bases). The V gene's germline CDR1 is MNHEY and CDR2 SVGAGI. Trimming took off 4 bases at V and 4 bases at J, with 10 bases between the two ends. The CDR3 contains 14 residues. CDR3 coding DNA: TGTGCCAGCAGTTGGGGGGGGCTCACCGGGGAGCTGTTTTTT. The encoded protein is CASSWGGLTGELFF.

The V gene is TRBV12-5, the J gene TRBJ1-1, with D unclear. Germline V gene data show CDR1 as LGHNT and CDR2 as FRNRAP. This CDR3 has 14 residues. V lost 2 bases, J lost 7 bases, and 14 bases lay in between. In nucleotides, the CDR3 is TGTGCTAGTGGTTTGTTGGGGTCCGCCGGTGAAGCTTTCTTT. It encodes CASGLLGSAGEAFF.

The J gene is TRBJ2-1, the V gene TRBV5-1; TRBD2 is a possible D gene (5 bases). Per germline, CDR1 SGHRS and CDR2 YFSETQ. The CDR3 consists of 14 residues. V was cut by 0 bases and J by 10 bases, with 14 bases left in between. The CDR3 region is CASSLEASLREQFF. The CDR3 DNA is TGCGCCAGCAGCTTGGAGGCTAGCTTAAGGGAGCAGTTCTTC.

V is TRBV7-2 and J is TRBJ2-2; D possibly corresponds to TRBD1 (6 bases). The CDR3 spans 16 residues. V gave up 1 base and J gave up 5 bases, with 14 bases separating them. Germline assignment: CDR1 SGHTA and CDR2 FQGNSA. This CDR3 reads CASSLGGRGWTGELFF. CDR3 DNA sequence: TGTGCCAGCAGCTTAGGGGGCAGGGGATGGACCGGGGAGCTGTTTTTT. The whole variable domain, filled in from reference TRBV7-2 and TRBJ2-2, reads GAGVSQSPSNKVTEKGKDVELRCDPISGHTALYWYRQSLGQGLEFLIYFQGNSAPDKSGLPSDRFSAERTGGSVSTLTIQRTQQEDSAVYLCASSLGGRGWTGELFFGEGSRLTVL.

This clonotype was recorded many times. The CDR3 DNA follows: TGTGCCAGCCTGGGTAATGAAAAACTGTTTTTT. Translation gives CASLGNEKLFF. The V gene is TRBV28, the J gene TRBJ1-4; D remains unclear. The CDR3 is 11 amino acids. Germline V gene data show CDR1 as MDHEN and CDR2 as SYDVKM. With 8 bases removed from V and 4 bases from J, the gap between germline ends came to 5 bases.

The chain recombines TRBV4-1 with TRBJ2-7; a possible D gene is TRBD2 (5 bases). Germline-derived CDR1 and CDR2 are MGHRA and YSYEKL. The CDR3 is made up of 15 amino acids. Trimming left V 2 bases short and J 6 bases short, with 17 bases between. The CDR3 reads CASSQTTGKNSEQYV. The CDR3 DNA is TGCGCCAGCAGCCAAACCACCGGGAAAAACAGCGAGCAGTACGTC.